Presented here are 6 T cell receptor beta chains from one specimen sequenced in a study of graft-versus-host responses after intestinal transplantation. TCRdb keeps only in-frame clones here, not all; method: immunoSEQ multiplex PCR. The sample has almost 55,000 clones, under 95% seen once; the top ten hold approximately 5%. This specimen was PBMCs, taken roughly 660 days after intestinal transplant. The receptor source for this set is a human patient who received an intestinal transplant, so some T cells may come from the graft donor.

The rearrangement uses TRBV5-1 and TRBJ1-2; a weak D match, TRBD1 (5 bases). CDR1 is SGHRS, CDR2 YFSETQ, per germline. Trimming stripped 5 bases from V and 9 bases from J, with 17 bases between. The CDR3 consists of 13 residues. The CDR3: CASSGAGDVRYTF. The CDR3 nucleotides are TGCGCCAGCAGTGGGGCAGGCGACGTCCGCTACACCTTC.

A note on this clone: The same CDR3 arises from other DNA sequences in this sample as well. The J gene is TRBJ2-6, the V gene TRBV18; D call uncertain. Per germline, CDR1 KGHSH and CDR2 LQKENI. V shed 9 bases and J shed 1 base, with 7 bases lying between them. The CDR3 spans 13 residues. Written as DNA, the CDR3 is TGTGCCAGTTCGTTATCTGGGGCCAACGTCCTGACTTTC. Translation gives CASSLSGANVLTF.

The genes are TRBV19 and TRBJ1-1; 9 nucleotides align to TRBD1. Germline trimming cut 5 bases from V and 5 bases from J; bases unmatched to any gene: 6. Germline CDR1 LNHDA, CDR2 SQIVND (reference sequence). CDR3 length: 14 residues. In nucleotides, the CDR3 is TGTGCCAGTAGTCCACAGGGGGCGCCGACTGAAGCTTTCTTT. Protein sequence: CASSPQGAPTEAFF.

This clone is a singleton in its sample. J is TRBJ1-1 and V is TRBV19; D not resolved. The germline V gene encodes CDR1 LNHDA and CDR2 SQIVND (reference sequence). The CDR3 runs to 15 residues. Deletions cut 3 bases from V and 2 bases from J, with 13 bases between. The CDR3 is CASSMPSWDNTEAFF. The CDR3 DNA sequence: TGTGCCAGTAGTATGCCTAGTTGGGATAACACTGAAGCTTTCTTT.

V gene TRBV12-5 combines with J gene TRBJ1-6, with D unclear. The germline V gene has CDR1 LGHNT and CDR2 FRNRAP. Trimming cost V 3 bases and J 10 bases, with 13 bases left between them. The CDR3 sequence is 14 residues long. The CDR3 nucleotides are TGTGCTAGTGGTTTTTCTGTGGGCGGGTCACCCCTCCACTTT. Encoded protein: CASGFSVGGSPLHF.

The J gene is TRBJ2-7, the V gene TRBV6-5; D is ambiguous. Trimming pared 2 bases from V and 5 bases from J, leaving 7 bases between. CDR1 MNHEY and CDR2 SVGAGI come from the germline V gene. The CDR3 covers 12 residues. The CDR3 DNA follows: TGTGCCAGCAGTTACGGTAGGAACGAGCAGTACTTC. It codes for CASSYGRNEQYF.